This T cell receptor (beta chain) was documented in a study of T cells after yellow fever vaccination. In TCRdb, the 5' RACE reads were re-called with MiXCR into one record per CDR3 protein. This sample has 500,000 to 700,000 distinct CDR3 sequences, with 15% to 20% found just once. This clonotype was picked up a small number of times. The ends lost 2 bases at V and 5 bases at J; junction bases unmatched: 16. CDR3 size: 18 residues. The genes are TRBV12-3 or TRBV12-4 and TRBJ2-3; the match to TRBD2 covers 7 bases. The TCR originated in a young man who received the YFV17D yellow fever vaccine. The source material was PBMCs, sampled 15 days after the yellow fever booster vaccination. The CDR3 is CASSLSASWGREVDTQYF. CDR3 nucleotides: TGTGCCAGCAGTTTATCAGCCTCCTGGGGGAGGGAGGTAGATACGCAGTATTTT.